The 29 T cell receptor beta chains given below trace back to one sample, sequenced in a study of cytomegalovirus exposure and HLA in healthy donors. The PCR contained 60 Vbeta and 13 Jbeta primers. The protocol was immunoSEQ multiplex PCR, while the TCRdb copy is restricted to in-frame clones and leaves out a portion. The sample holds 180,000 or so clones, 60% to 80% seen once. Sequenced material: PBMCs. These receptors were collected from a man aged 50-60 years in good health and CMV-seropositive.

The chain combines TRBV4-3 with TRBJ2-3, with a possible D match to TRBD1 (6 bases). The V and J ends lost 3 bases and 6 bases respectively, with 13 bases between them. This CDR3 is built from 14 residues. The germline V gene encodes CDR1 LGHNA and CDR2 YSLEER. As DNA, the CDR3 is TGCGCCAGCAGCCAGGGACAATTTGCTGATACGCAGTATTTT. This translates into CASSQGQFADTQYF.

The CDR3 here is CASSLGLSGGMTYEQYF. In DNA form, the CDR3 reads TGTGCCAGCAGCTTGGGACTTAGCGGGGGGATGACCTACGAGCAGTACTTC. This chain joins TRBV5-6 and TRBJ2-7; TRBD2 matches at 10 bases. Losses at the gene ends were 0 bases for V and 2 bases for J; bases not matched to a gene: 8. Germline values: CDR1 SGHDT, CDR2 YYEEEE. The CDR3 length is 17 residues.

The chain joins TRBV19 to TRBJ1-3; perhaps TRBD1 as D (5 bases). Trimming took off 1 base at V and 1 base at J, with 8 bases between the two ends. Germline CDR1 reads LNHDA; CDR2 reads SQIVND (reference sequence). The CDR3 is 15 amino acids. In DNA form, the CDR3 reads TGTGCCAGTAGTATAGGCGGGGGATCTGGAAACACCATATATTTT. It translates to CASSIGGGSGNTIYF.

This chain joins TRBV28 and TRBJ2-7, with D possibly matching TRBD2 (5 bases). Germline values: CDR1 MDHEN, CDR2 SYDVKM. This CDR3 contains 16 residues. V lost 6 bases, J lost 3 bases, and 21 bases lay in between. CDR3 protein: CASSTARGQTDYEQYF. The CDR3 bases are TGTGCCAGCAGCACCGCCAGAGGGCAGACCGACTACGAGCAGTACTTC.

This rearrangement joins TRBV5-1 to TRBJ2-3; 11 bases align to TRBD2. CDR3 size: 16 residues. Trimming took 4 bases from V and 1 from J; bases not matched to a gene: 5. Germline CDR1 and CDR2: SGHRS and YFSETQ. This CDR3 reads CASSPKGLAGTDTQYF. CDR3 sequence (DNA): TGCGCCAGCAGCCCGAAGGGACTAGCGGGCACAGATACGCAGTATTTT.

This chain uses TRBV7-8 with TRBJ1-2; D remains ambiguous. V was shortened by 0 bases and J by 0 bases, with 11 bases between the two germline ends. Germline values: CDR1 SGHVS, CDR2 FQNEAQ. The CDR3 spans 16 residues. The CDR3 is CASSLAGKPANYGYTF. CDR3 bases: TGTGCCAGCAGCTTAGCCGGGAAGCCCGCTAACTATGGCTACACCTTC. Using reference TRBV7-8 and TRBJ1-2 for the parts outside the CDR3, the full variable domain is GAGVSQSPRYKVAKRGQDVALRCDPISGHVSLFWYQQALGQGPEFLTYFQNEAQLDKSGLPSDRFFAERPEGSVSTLKIQRTQQEDSAVYLCASSLAGKPANYGYTFGSGTRLTVV.

This rearrangement joins TRBV21-1 to TRBJ1-6; the table gives TRBD1 as D, unverified against the DNA. TRBV21-1 is flagged as a pseudogene. CDR3 size: 16 residues. CDR3 coding DNA: TGTGCCAGCAGCAGTTATGACAGGGAGAATAATTCACCCCTCCACTTT. Translating it yields CASSSYDRENNSPLHF.

This clone has more than one count but fewer than ten. This chain connects TRBV6-1 to TRBJ1-1; D gene uncertain. Per the germline V gene, CDR1 is MNHNS and CDR2 is SASEGT. The CDR3 sequence is 14 residues long. Trimming took 6 bases from V and 0 from J, leaving 11 bases between them. The DNA of the CDR3 is TGTGCCAGCAGGTCAGGTTCTTTGAACACTGAAGCTTTCTTT. Amino acids: CASRSGSLNTEAFF.

This chain connects TRBV6-6 to TRBJ1-1; 7 bases match TRBD1. The CDR3 has 14 amino acids. Germline V CDR1 and CDR2: MNHNY, SVGAGI (reference sequence). The trim removed 0 bases at V and 3 bases at J, leaving 1 base unmatched. The CDR3 sequence is CASSYSGGYTEAFF. DNA for the CDR3: TGTGCCAGCAGTTACTCAGGGGGCTACACTGAAGCTTTCTTT.

In this sample, this clone turned up a few times. The CDR3, as DNA: TGTGCCAGCAGCTTGATTAAAGATACGCAGTATTTT. Translated: CASSLIKDTQYF. This chain uses TRBV5-6 with TRBJ2-3; D gene unclear. The CDR3 contains 12 residues. V was trimmed by 1 base and J by 5 bases, leaving 5 bases between them. Germline V gene data show CDR1 as SGHDT and CDR2 as YYEEEE.

This clone was seen ten or more times. V usage is TRBV4-1 and J usage is TRBJ1-5; D may be TRBD1 (6 bases). CDR1 is MGHRA and CDR2 is YSYEKL in the germline V gene. V was shortened by 0 bases and J by 4 bases, with 13 bases between the two germline ends. The CDR3 runs to 16 residues. The CDR3 is CASSQDLGRGNQPQHF. The CDR3 DNA sequence: TGCGCCAGCAGCCAAGACCTAGGGAGGGGGAATCAGCCCCAGCATTTT.

The chain employs TRBV10-2 and TRBJ1-5; D is perhaps TRBD1 (5 bases). The V end lost 3 bases, the J end lost 4 bases, and 7 bases lay between the germline ends. Germline V CDR1 and CDR2: WSHSY, SAAADI. The CDR3 has 13 residues. CDR3 loop: CASSDGGNQPQHF. The CDR3 DNA reads TGCGCCAGCAGTGATGGGGGGAATCAGCCCCAGCATTTT.

The V and J genes are TRBV11-3 and TRBJ2-5; 8 nucleotides align to TRBD1. Trimming cost V 5 bases and J 5 bases; bases outside gene matches: 7. The CDR3 consists of 14 residues. Germline CDR1 and CDR2: SGHNT and YENEEA. The CDR3 loop is CASSPQGADETQYF. The CDR3 nucleotides are TGTGCCAGCAGCCCGCAGGGGGCTGATGAGACCCAGTACTTC.

This sequence joins TRBV5-4 and TRBJ2-1; D might be TRBD1 (5 bases). V was trimmed by 3 bases and J by 6 bases, leaving 13 bases between them. Germline-derived CDR1 and CDR2 are SGHNT and YYREEE (reference sequence). This CDR3 has 14 amino acids. CDR3 region: CASSSGEQGNEQFF. In nucleotides, the CDR3 is TGTGCCAGCAGCTCCGGAGAGCAGGGCAATGAGCAGTTCTTC.

The J gene is TRBJ2-7, the V gene TRBV28, with 13 nucleotides matching TRBD2. The germline gives CDR1 MDHEN, CDR2 SYDVKM. The J segment lost 3 bases and the V segment lost 5 bases, leaving 13 bases of the junction unmatched. This CDR3 has 18 residues. The CDR3 is CASSGGLAGVHYYYEQYF. The CDR3 DNA follows: TGTGCCAGCAGTGGTGGACTAGCGGGGGTCCACTATTACTACGAGCAGTACTTC.

This clone was seen only a few times. CDR3 in DNA: TGCGCCAGCAGCCGGGCCGGGAGCTCGGATGGCTACACCTTC. Its protein product is CASSRAGSSDGYTF. The J gene is TRBJ1-2, the V gene TRBV5-1, with unresolved D. This CDR3 region has 14 residues. With 4 bases removed from V and 6 bases from J, the gap between germline ends came to 16 bases. Germline CDR1 reads SGHRS; CDR2 reads YFSETQ.

Ten or more counts support this clone. The chain combines TRBV2 with TRBJ1-5; a weak D match, TRBD1 (6 bases). V was shortened by 0 bases and J by 4 bases, with 13 bases between the two germline ends. Germline V gives CDR1 SNHLY, CDR2 FYNNEI. CDR3 length: 16 residues. CDR3 DNA: TGTGCCAGCAGTGAAGCGCCCGGGGGGCCTAATCAGCCCCAGCATTTT. This gives the protein CASSEAPGGPNQPQHF.

This clone has a handful of counts. The CDR3 spells CASSLRGRGRQETQYF. In DNA, the CDR3 is TGTGCCAGCAGCTTACGGGGCAGGGGCCGGCAAGAGACCCAGTACTTC. The chain links TRBV13 to TRBJ2-5; possibly TRBD1 for D (6 bases). The CDR3 sequence is 16 residues long. Germline assignment: CDR1 PRHDT and CDR2 FYEKMQ (reference sequence). Trimming left V 2 bases short and J 2 bases short, with 15 bases between. Full variable domain (remainder filled in from reference TRBV13 and TRBJ2-5): AAGVIQSPRHLIKEKRETATLKCYPIPRHDTVYWYQQGPGQDPQFLISFYEKMQSDKGSIPDRFSAQQFSDYHSELNMSSLELGDSALYFCASSLRGRGRQETQYFGPGTRLLVL.

This chain joins TRBV4-1 and TRBJ1-4, with TRBD1 matching over 7 bases. The CDR3 loop spans 14 amino acids. V lost 3 bases to trimming and J lost 6 bases; unmatched junction nucleotides: 4. Germline V gene lookup returns CDR1 MGHRA and CDR2 YSYEKL. CDR3 amino acids: CASSQGQTYEKLFF. The DNA of the CDR3 is TGCGCCAGCAGCCAGGGACAGACTTATGAAAAACTGTTTTTT.

CDR3 protein: CASSIAAGAGANVLTF. CDR3 nucleotide sequence: TGTGCCAGTAGTATAGCGGCGGGAGCCGGGGCCAACGTCCTGACTTTC. The V gene is TRBV19, the J gene TRBJ2-6; TRBD2 aligns across 7 bases. CDR1 LNHDA and CDR2 SQIVND come from the germline V gene (reference sequence). This CDR3 is 16 amino acids long. J gave up 4 bases and V 1 base, and 4 bases lay outside the gene matches.

The V call is TRBV5-1, the J call TRBJ2-2; TRBD1 aligns across 7 bases. Looked up from germline, CDR1 is SGHRS and CDR2 is YFSETQ. The CDR3 spans 16 residues. V was pared by 1 base and J by 0 bases, with 3 bases of the junction left unmatched. In DNA form, the CDR3 reads TGCGCCAGCAGCTTGTTAGGGACAGCGAACACCGGGGAGCTGTTTTTT. It yields the protein CASSLLGTANTGELFF. The complete variable domain, with remaining parts taken from reference TRBV5-1 and TRBJ2-2, reads KAGVTQTPRYLIKTRGQQVTLSCSPISGHRSVSWYQQTPGQGLQFLFEYFSETQRNKGNFPGRFSGRQFSNSRSEMNVSTLELGDSALYLCASSLLGTANTGELFFGEGSRLTVL.

The V call is TRBV27, the J call TRBJ1-1; 12 nucleotides match TRBD1. The ends lost 5 bases at V and 4 bases at J; junction bases unmatched: 17. Per germline, CDR1 MNHEY and CDR2 SMNVEV (reference sequence). This CDR3 is 19 amino acids long. The CDR3: CASSPQPYRDRGRGTEAFF. In nucleotides, the CDR3 is TGTGCCAGCAGTCCCCAACCATACCGGGACAGGGGGCGAGGCACTGAAGCTTTCTTT.

V gene TRBV15 combines with J gene TRBJ1-5; no clear D gene. V gave up 4 bases and J gave up 0 bases, with 7 bases separating them. The CDR3 has 14 amino acids. Per the germline V gene, CDR1 is LNHNV and CDR2 is YYDKDF (reference sequence). CDR3 amino acids: CATSTRYSNQPQHF. CDR3 nucleotide sequence: TGTGCCACCAGCACCCGGTATAGCAATCAGCCCCAGCATTTT.

The table lists this clone with a count of one. As DNA, the CDR3 is TGTGCCAGCAGTTTCCCTAATAGCCGACAGGAAGCTTTCTTT. Translated, it gives CASSFPNSRQEAFF. This chain links TRBV28 with TRBJ1-1, with D tentatively TRBD1 (5 bases). Trimming shortened V by 3 bases and J by 8 bases, and 16 bases separated the two germline ends. Germline V gene sequence: CDR1 MDHEN, CDR2 SYDVKM. The CDR3 has 14 amino acids.

The chain joins TRBV5-1 to TRBJ1-4; TRBD1 matches 7 bases. The CDR3 runs 14 residues. The V gene's germline CDR1 is SGHRS and CDR2 YFSETQ. V was clipped by 4 bases and J by 8 bases; unmatched bases: 8. CDR3 sequence: CASSVGGGREKLFF. The CDR3 DNA follows: TGCGCCAGCAGCGTAGGGGGCGGCAGGGAAAAACTGTTTTTT.

This chain connects TRBV7-6 to TRBJ1-3; D is ambiguous. This CDR3 is built from 17 residues. V lost 3 bases and J lost 2, with 17 bases in between. In germline, CDR1 is SGHVS, CDR2 FNYEAQ. The chain's CDR3 is CASSLGGNSLAGNTIYF. CDR3 DNA sequence: TGTGCCAGCAGCTTGGGAGGTAACAGCCTGGCTGGAAACACCATATATTTT.

The rearrangement uses TRBV6-5 and TRBJ1-1, with D perhaps TRBD1 (6 bases). Trimming pared 6 bases from V and 0 bases from J, leaving 8 bases between. CDR3 length equals 13 residues. Germline V CDR1 and CDR2: MNHEY, SVGAGI. The CDR3 sequence is CASSRTVNTEAFF. CDR3 nucleotides: TGTGCCAGCAGCCGGACAGTGAACACTGAAGCTTTCTTT.

The genes are TRBV7-9 and TRBJ2-3, with 7 positions matching TRBD1. Germline V gene sequence: CDR1 SEHNR, CDR2 FQNEAQ (reference sequence). V was pared by 6 bases and J by 4 bases, with 1 base of the junction left unmatched. CDR3 length: 12 amino acids. The CDR3 region is CASRRGPDTQYF. The CDR3 bases are TGTGCCAGCAGAAGGGGGCCAGATACGCAGTATTTT.

The chain's CDR3 is CASSQGNQPNNSPLHF. The DNA of the CDR3 is TGTGCCAGCAGCCAGGGGAATCAGCCCAACAATTCACCCCTCCACTTT. The chain couples TRBV9 to TRBJ1-6, with D possibly TRBD1 on 6 matching bases. Between the trimmed V and J ends, which lost 4 bases and 7 bases, there was a span of 18 bases. Germline CDR1 and CDR2: SGDLS and YYNGEE. The CDR3 has 16 amino acids.